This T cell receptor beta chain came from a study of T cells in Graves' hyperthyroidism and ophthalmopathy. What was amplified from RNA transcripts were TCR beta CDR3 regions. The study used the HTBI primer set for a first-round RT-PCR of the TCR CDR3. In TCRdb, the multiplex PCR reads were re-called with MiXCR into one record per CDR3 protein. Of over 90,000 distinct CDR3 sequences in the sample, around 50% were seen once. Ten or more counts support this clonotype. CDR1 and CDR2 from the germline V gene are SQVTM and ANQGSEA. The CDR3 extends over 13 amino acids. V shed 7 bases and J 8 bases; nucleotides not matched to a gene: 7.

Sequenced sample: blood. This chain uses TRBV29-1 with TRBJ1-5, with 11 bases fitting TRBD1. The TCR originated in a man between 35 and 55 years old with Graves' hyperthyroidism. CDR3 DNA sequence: TGCAGCGCTGGGACAGGGGGAGGAAAGCCCCAGCATTTT. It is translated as CSAGTGGGKPQHF.